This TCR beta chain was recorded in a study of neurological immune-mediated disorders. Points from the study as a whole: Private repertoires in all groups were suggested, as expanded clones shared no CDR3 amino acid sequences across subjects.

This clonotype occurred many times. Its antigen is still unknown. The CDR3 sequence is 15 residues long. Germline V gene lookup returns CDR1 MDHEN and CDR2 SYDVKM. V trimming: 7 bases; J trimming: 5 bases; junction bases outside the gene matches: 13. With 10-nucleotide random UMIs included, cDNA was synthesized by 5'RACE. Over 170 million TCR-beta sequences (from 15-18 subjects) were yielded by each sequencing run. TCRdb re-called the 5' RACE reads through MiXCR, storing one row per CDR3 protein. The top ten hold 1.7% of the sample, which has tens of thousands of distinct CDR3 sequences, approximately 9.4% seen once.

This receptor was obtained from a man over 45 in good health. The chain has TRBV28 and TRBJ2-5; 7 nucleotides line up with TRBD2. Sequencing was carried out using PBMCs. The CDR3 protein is CASNTGGRGGETQYF. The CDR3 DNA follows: TGTGCCAGCAACACCGGGGGGAGGGGAGGCGAGACCCAGTACTTC.